This is a list of T cell receptor beta chains from one sample in a study of OX40 agonist ivuxolimab in advanced cancers. Clones were sequenced by immunoSEQ multiplex PCR, and TCRdb holds only the in-frame ones, with some missing. The sample yields over 65,000 clones, approximately 86% seen once. The sequences come from CD4+ or CD8+ T cells sorted from blood, collected in a trial of the OX40 agonist ivuxolimab. Receptors originate from an adult with an advanced solid tumor such as melanoma, head and neck, liver or kidney cancer. CDR3s include the opening cysteine and the closing phenylalanine or tryptophan. Each record gives: V gene, clone size, J gene, D gene, CDR3 protein, CDR3 DNA. D genes are given only for firm matches. The size field is filled for only some rows; it gives once, few, many or a size class.

V gene: TRBV15; clone size: NA; J gene: TRBJ2-3; D gene: TRBD2; CDR3 protein: CATSRGLAGGPLRTDTQYF; CDR3 DNA: TGTGCCACCAGCAGAGGACTAGCGGGAGGGCCATTGCGGACAGATACGCAGTATTTT
V gene: TRBV11-2; clone size: NA; J gene: TRBJ2-1; D gene: NA; CDR3 protein: CASSLEDHLYNEQFF; CDR3 DNA: TGTGCCAGCAGCTTAGAGGACCACTTATACAATGAGCAGTTCTTC
V gene: TRBV5-5; clone size: NA; J gene: TRBJ2-7; D gene: NA; CDR3 protein: CASSLALGEQYF; CDR3 DNA: TGTGCCAGCAGCTTGGCCCTGGGGGAGCAGTACTTC
V gene: TRBV4-1; clone size: few; J gene: TRBJ1-2; D gene: TRBD1; CDR3 protein: CASSQETGLGLAIYGYTF; CDR3 DNA: TGCGCCAGCAGCCAAGAGACAGGGCTAGGTCTCGCTATCTATGGCTACACCTTC
V gene: TRBV11-3; clone size: NA; J gene: TRBJ2-1; D gene: NA; CDR3 protein: CASSPHNGADEQFF; CDR3 DNA: TGTGCCAGCAGCCCCCATAACGGGGCAGATGAGCAGTTCTTC
V gene: TRBV30; clone size: few; J gene: TRBJ1-3; D gene: TRBD1; CDR3 protein: CAWTRTGGSGNTIYF; CDR3 DNA: TGTGCCTGGACCCGGACAGGCGGCTCTGGAAACACCATATATTTT
V gene: TRBV27; clone size: few; J gene: TRBJ2-7; D gene: NA; CDR3 protein: CASSLVGREQYF; CDR3 DNA: TGTGCCAGCAGTTTAGTAGGTCGCGAGCAGTACTTC
V gene: TRBV9; clone size: NA; J gene: TRBJ2-7; D gene: NA; CDR3 protein: CASSVDWGSYEQYF; CDR3 DNA: TGTGCCAGCAGCGTAGATTGGGGTTCCTACGAGCAGTACTTC
V gene: TRBV9; clone size: NA; J gene: TRBJ1-2; D gene: NA; CDR3 protein: CASSDNRANYGYTF; CDR3 DNA: TGTGCCAGCAGCGACAACAGGGCTAACTATGGCTACACCTTC
V gene: TRBV2; clone size: NA; J gene: TRBJ2-2; D gene: TRBD2; CDR3 protein: CASSAVAGGIGNTGELFF; CDR3 DNA: TGTGCCAGCAGTGCAGTAGCGGGAGGTATAGGGAACACCGGGGAGCTGTTTTTT
V gene: TRBV30; clone size: NA; J gene: TRBJ2-7; D gene: TRBD2; CDR3 protein: CAWSAAGGSYEQYF; CDR3 DNA: TGTGCCTGGAGTGCAGCGGGAGGTTCCTACGAGCAGTACTTC
V gene: TRBV15; clone size: NA; J gene: TRBJ1-5; D gene: NA; CDR3 protein: CATSRDYGAGEGNQPQHF; CDR3 DNA: TGTGCCACCAGCAGAGATTATGGGGCAGGGGAAGGCAATCAGCCCCAGCATTTT
V gene: TRBV2; clone size: few; J gene: TRBJ2-5; D gene: TRBD2; CDR3 protein: CASRKPAGAETQYF; CDR3 DNA: TGTGCCAGCAGGAAGCCAGCGGGAGCAGAGACCCAGTACTTC
V gene: TRBV11-3; clone size: NA; J gene: TRBJ1-2; D gene: NA; CDR3 protein: CASSKGTIGAYGYTF; CDR3 DNA: TGTGCCAGCAGCAAGGGGACCATAGGCGCCTATGGCTACACCTTC
V gene: TRBV7-3; clone size: NA; J gene: TRBJ2-2; D gene: TRBD1; CDR3 protein: CASSRQQGPNTGELFF; CDR3 DNA: TGTGCCAGCAGCCGACAACAGGGGCCGAACACCGGGGAGCTGTTTTTT
V gene: TRBV5-8; clone size: NA; J gene: TRBJ2-1; D gene: NA; CDR3 protein: CASTPLGDGSYNEQFF; CDR3 DNA: TGTGCCAGCACCCCTCTGGGGGATGGGTCCTACAATGAGCAGTTCTTC
V gene: TRBV6-4; clone size: NA; J gene: TRBJ2-7; D gene: NA; CDR3 protein: CASSGQVPWVYEQYF; CDR3 DNA: TGTGCCAGCAGTGGACAGGTCCCCTGGGTTTACGAGCAGTACTTC
V gene: TRBV30; clone size: few; J gene: TRBJ1-1; D gene: TRBD1; CDR3 protein: CAWDRAFGTEAFF; CDR3 DNA: TGTGCCTGGGACAGGGCTTTCGGCACTGAAGCTTTCTTT
V gene: TRBV6-1; clone size: NA; J gene: TRBJ1-1; D gene: TRBD1; CDR3 protein: CASRPGQGENTEAFF; CDR3 DNA: TGTGCCAGCCGCCCGGGACAGGGGGAGAACACTGAAGCTTTCTTT